A selection of T cell receptor beta chains follows, all from one sample in a study of shared clonotypes between healthy human individuals. Sequencing used immunoSEQ multiplex PCR; TCRdb keeps in-frame clones, though not all of them. The sample lists just over 2,000,000 clones; 85% to 95% were seen once. Sequenced: naive CD4+ T cells sorted from blood. The receptors were gathered from a man younger than 30 in good health. Each CDR3 is given with its conserved first and last residue. D genes are given only for firm matches. Clone size is given for some rows only: seen once, a few or many times, or a class if the clone is expanded.

abundance	d_gene	len	v_gene	j_gene	CDR3nt	CDR3aa
.	TRBD2	15	TRBV10-3	TRBJ2-1	TGTGCCATCAGCACTAGCGGGAGTTCATACAATGAGCAGTTCTTC	CAISTSGSSYNEQFF
.	TRBD2	16	TRBV9	TRBJ2-3	TGTGCCAGCAGCGGAAGACTAGCGGCCAAGGGAGATACGCAGTATTTT	CASSGRLAAKGDTQYF
.	.	15	TRBV7-8	TRBJ1-3	TGTGCCAGCAGCTTAAATCTACGTTGGGGAAACACCATATATTTT	CASSLNLRWGNTIYF
once	.	17	TRBV5-1	TRBJ1-1	TGCGCCAGCAGCTTGGCGCCAGGGCGGTGGGTGAACACTGAAGCTTTCTTT	CASSLAPGRWVNTEAFF
.	TRBD1	15	TRBV18	TRBJ2-2	TGTGCCAGCTCACCGGGACAGGTTAACACCGGGGAGCTGTTTTTT	CASSPGQVNTGELFF
few	.	15	TRBV18	TRBJ1-1	TGTGCCAGCTCACCACCGGGCAGGGGTGGGACTGAAGCTTTCTTT	CASSPPGRGGTEAFF
once	TRBD2	15	TRBV11-2	TRBJ2-3	TGTGCCAGCAGCTTGACTAGCGGGCCAGGGAATACGCAGTATTTT	CASSLTSGPGNTQYF
.	.	15	TRBV6-1	TRBJ2-6	TGTGCCAGCAGTACACAGGGTAAGGGGGCCAACGTCCTGACTTTC	CASSTQGKGANVLTF
.	TRBD1	16	TRBV5-4	TRBJ2-5	TGTGCCAGCAGCTTGGCCCCGGGACAGGGGAGAGAGACCCAGTACTTC	CASSLAPGQGRETQYF
.	.	13	TRBV6-1	TRBJ2-7	TGTGCCAGCAGCCCGGGACCCAACTACGAGCAGTACTTC	CASSPGPNYEQYF
once	.	15	TRBV30	TRBJ1-2	TGTGCCCAAAAGCCAGGGGTGGGCGGAAACTATGGCTACACCTTC	CAQKPGVGGNYGYTF
.	.	15	TRBV19	TRBJ2-6	TGTGCCAGTAGTCAAGGGGTAATTGGGGCCAACGTCCTGACTTTC	CASSQGVIGANVLTF
.	TRBD2	15	TRBV9	TRBJ2-7	TGTGCCAGCAGCGTGGGAGCGGGGGGTTCCTACGAGCAGTACTTC	CASSVGAGGSYEQYF
.	.	14	TRBV30	TRBJ2-1	TGTGCCTGGAGTGTACACGAGGGTTACAATGAGCAGTTCTTC	CAWSVHEGYNEQFF
.	TRBD2	16	TRBV19	TRBJ2-7	TGTGCCAGTAGTATAGATCAAGCGGGGGGGACCTACGAGCAGTACTTC	CASSIDQAGGTYEQYF
.	TRBD2	16	TRBV5-1	TRBJ2-3	TGCGCCAGCAGCTTGGGGGCTAGCGGGAGGGCAGATACGCAGTATTTT	CASSLGASGRADTQYF
.	.	15	TRBV18	TRBJ2-4	TGTGCCAGCTCACCATTTATTTCAGAAGCAAACATTCAGTACTTC	CASSPFISEANIQYF
once	TRBD2	14	TRBV6-5	TRBJ2-7	TGTGCCAGCAGTTACCTAGCGGGGCCCTACGAGCAGTACTTC	CASSYLAGPYEQYF
.	TRBD1	18	TRBV4-1	TRBJ1-5	TGCGCCAGCAGCCATTCCGGGACAGGGGGTTATAGCAATCAGCCCCAGCATTTT	CASSHSGTGGYSNQPQHF
once	.	14	TRBV5-5	TRBJ2-2	TGTGCCAGCAGCTCGGACACACTCACCGGGGAGCTGTTTTTT	CASSSDTLTGELFF
.	.	14	TRBV30	TRBJ1-2	TGTGCCTGGAACACCCCAGGGGAAGGCTATGGCTACACCTTC	CAWNTPGEGYGYTF
.	.	13	TRBV6-1	TRBJ1-3	TGTGCCAGCAGTGAAATACCGGGAAACACCATATATTTT	CASSEIPGNTIYF
.	.	15	TRBV5-1	TRBJ2-7	TGCGCCAGCAGCTTGGCCGCAGGAGCCTCCTACGAGCAGTACTTC	CASSLAAGASYEQYF
.	.	13	TRBV2	TRBJ1-1	TGTGCCAGCAAGGGACGTACGAACACTGAAGCTTTCTTT	CASKGRTNTEAFF
.	.	16	TRBV5-4	TRBJ2-1	TGTGCCAGCAGCGATAAGGGGACGGGGAACTACAATGAGCAGTTCTTC	CASSDKGTGNYNEQFF
.	.	16	TRBV4-1	TRBJ1-3	TGCGCCAGCAGCCCGGGACCGGGGGCCACTGGAAACACCATATATTTT	CASSPGPGATGNTIYF
.	.	10	TRBV29-1	TRBJ1-1	TGCAGCGCACAAGTTACTGAAGCTTTCTTT	CSAQVTEAFF
.	.	11	TRBV20-1	TRBJ2-1	TGCAGTGCTAGGACAGACAATGAGCAGTTCTTC	CSARTDNEQFF
.	.	13	TRBV7-2	TRBJ2-5	TGTGCCAGCAGTTTCAGTTACCAAGAGACCCAGTACTTC	CASSFSYQETQYF
.	.	14	TRBV5-6	TRBJ1-1	TGTGCCAGCAGCTTAATGACAGGCTTCACTGAAGCTTTCTTT	CASSLMTGFTEAFF
.	.	17	TRBV2	TRBJ1-5	TGTGCCAGCTCGACGGACCAAGCAGGGTACGGCAATCAGCCCCAGCATTTT	CASSTDQAGYGNQPQHF